The 22 T cell receptor beta chains below come from one sample, sequenced in a study of shared clonotypes between healthy human individuals. Some clones are missing from TCRdb's copy, which holds only in-frame ones; the method was immunoSEQ multiplex PCR. Of around 1.6 million clones listed, approximately 98% are singletons. Sequencing was performed on naive CD4+ T cells sorted from blood. Subset: CD45RA+ positively selected. All receptors come from a young man in good health.

CDR3 nucleotides: TGCGCCAGCAGCTTGGGACTAGCGGGAGGAGGCACAGATACGCAGTATTTT. This codes for CASSLGLAGGGTDTQYF. The gene calls are TRBV5-1 and TRBJ2-3, with 13 bases identical to TRBD2. V lost 0 bases, J lost 1 base, and 2 bases stayed unmatched. The V gene's germline CDR1 is SGHRS and CDR2 YFSETQ. This CDR3 spans 17 amino acids.

The rearrangement uses TRBV13 and TRBJ2-7, with TRBD1 as a possible D gene (5 bases). CDR1 PRHDT and CDR2 FYEKMQ come from the germline V gene (reference sequence). The CDR3 is 14 residues long. V dropped 4 bases and J dropped 0 bases, with 10 bases sitting between them. This chain's CDR3 is CASSYSDISYEQYF. CDR3 DNA: TGTGCCAGCAGCTACTCGGACATCTCCTACGAGCAGTACTTC.

V is TRBV29-1 and J is TRBJ2-3; 7 positions match TRBD1. Looked up from germline, CDR1 is SQVTM and CDR2 is ANQGSEA. CDR3 length: 13 residues. Losses at the gene ends were 4 bases for V and 2 bases for J; bases not matched to a gene: 3. The CDR3 coding sequence is TGCAGCGTTGGAAGGGGGCCCACAGATACGCAGTATTTT. It encodes CSVGRGPTDTQYF.

The chain employs TRBV14 and TRBJ2-1; 8 bases map to TRBD1. The CDR3 has 16 amino acids. V shed 4 bases and J 6 bases; nucleotides not matched to a gene: 11. Germline CDR1 and CDR2: SGHDN and FVKESK. CDR3 sequence reads: CASSRTGGLAGNEQFF. CDR3 DNA: TGTGCCAGCAGCCGCACAGGGGGTTTAGCAGGCAATGAGCAGTTCTTC.

The chain joins TRBV20-1 to TRBJ2-3, with D possibly being TRBD2 (5 bases). The CDR3 length is 11 residues. Germline lookup yields CDR1 DFQATT and CDR2 SNEGSKA (reference sequence). Trimming stripped 5 bases from V and 6 bases from J, with 9 bases between. The CDR3 nucleotides are TGCAGTGCTGCACTAGTGGATACGCAGTATTTT. It translates to CSAALVDTQYF.

The gene calls are TRBV29-1 and TRBJ1-5; a possible D gene is TRBD1 (5 bases). The V end lost 4 bases, the J end lost 5 bases, and 12 bases lay between the germline ends. This CDR3 contains 13 residues. Germline assignment: CDR1 SQVTM and CDR2 ANQGSEA. CDR3 in amino acids: CSVAEQVDQPQHF. CDR3 sequence (DNA): TGCAGCGTTGCTGAACAGGTAGATCAGCCCCAGCATTTT.

The rearrangement uses TRBV4-1 and TRBJ2-5, with 10 bases fitting TRBD2. This CDR3 has 18 amino acids. Germline V gene lookup returns CDR1 MGHRA and CDR2 YSYEKL. Trimming removed 0 bases from V and 5 bases from J; junction bases left unmatched: 12. The CDR3 loop reads CASSQDGSGGEVGETQYF. For the CDR3, the DNA is TGCGCCAGCAGCCAAGATGGCAGCGGGGGGGAGGTGGGGGAGACCCAGTACTTC.

Here the CDR3 DNA reads TGCGCCAGCAGCCAAGCCTTCCGGGACAGGGACCACGAGCAGTACTTC. It codes for CASSQAFRDRDHEQYF. The gene calls are TRBV4-1 and TRBJ2-7; TRBD1 agrees at 9 bases. V was clipped by 1 base and J by 5 bases; unmatched bases: 9. The germline CDR1 and CDR2 sequences are MGHRA and YSYEKL. The CDR3 is made up of 16 amino acids.

This clone was detected only once. The V call is TRBV28, the J call TRBJ1-2; tentatively, D is TRBD1 (5 bases). CDR1 is MDHEN, CDR2 SYDVKM, per germline. The V and J ends lost 6 bases and 2 bases respectively, with 16 bases between them. The CDR3 is 15 amino acids. The CDR3 region has the DNA TGTGCCAGCAGCCCGGGACTCCGGATAAACTATGGCTACACCTTC. Translation gives CASSPGLRINYGYTF.

V gene TRBV7-8 combines with J gene TRBJ1-1; possibly TRBD1 for D (6 bases). Germline CDR1 reads SGHVS; CDR2 reads FQNEAQ. The CDR3 spans 13 residues. The V and J ends lost 5 bases and 4 bases respectively, with 11 bases between them. The CDR3 nucleotides are TGTGCCAGCAGCGTTCAGGGGAGCACTGAAGCTTTCTTT. Its translation is CASSVQGSTEAFF.

This chain connects TRBV9 to TRBJ2-1; 9 bases agree with TRBD2. Germline CDR1 SGDLS, CDR2 YYNGEE. This CDR3 region has 16 residues. The junction had 7 bases not matched to a gene; V was cut back by 2 bases and J by 4 bases. This CDR3 is CASSVVASGMYNEQFF. The CDR3 DNA reads TGTGCCAGCAGCGTCGTGGCTAGCGGGATGTACAATGAGCAGTTCTTC.

The CDR3 DNA reads as TGTGCCAGCAGCCCACCCACTAGCGGGAGGGCGGGCGAGCAGTACTTC. Translated: CASSPPTSGRAGEQYF. This chain links TRBV28 with TRBJ2-7; 13 bases fit TRBD2. The CDR3 has 16 residues. V lost 6 bases to trimming and J lost 6 bases; unmatched junction nucleotides: 11. In germline, CDR1 is MDHEN, CDR2 SYDVKM.

CDR3 DNA: TGTGCCTGGAGTTCGGCGGGGGTAGGAGAAAAACTGTTTTTT. This encodes CAWSSAGVGEKLFF. The chain couples TRBV30 to TRBJ1-4; possible D gene TRBD1, 5 bases. The CDR3 is made up of 14 amino acids. Per germline, CDR1 GTSNPN and CDR2 SVGIG (reference sequence). V lost 2 bases and J lost 8, with 15 bases in between.

V usage is TRBV2 and J usage is TRBJ1-5; 9 bases line up with TRBD1. Germline V gene lookup returns CDR1 SNHLY and CDR2 FYNNEI. The V gene end was trimmed by 6 bases and the J gene end by 4 bases; junction bases not matched to a gene: 4. This CDR3 spans 14 amino acids. The chain's CDR3 is CASSDGQGNQPQHF. The CDR3 region has the DNA TGTGCCAGCAGCGATGGACAGGGGAATCAGCCCCAGCATTTT.

For the CDR3, the DNA is TGCGCCAGCAGTGAGGGACTAGCGAAATCCTACGAGCAGTACTTC. This codes for CASSEGLAKSYEQYF. The chain uses TRBV10-2 and TRBJ2-7; 9 bases align to TRBD2. CDR3 size: 15 residues. Germline lookup yields CDR1 WSHSY and CDR2 SAAADI. J was trimmed by 1 base and V by 2 bases; bases with no gene match: 3.

CDR3 nucleotide sequence: TGTGCCAGCAGGGGAACTAGCGAACACGTTAATGAGCAGTTCTTC. This translates into CASRGTSEHVNEQFF. This chain uses TRBV2 with TRBJ2-1; 7 nucleotides match TRBD2. Germline V gene lookup returns CDR1 SNHLY and CDR2 FYNNEI. V shed 6 bases and J 7 bases; nucleotides not matched to a gene: 12. The CDR3 is made up of 15 amino acids.

The rearrangement links TRBV6-6 to TRBJ1-1; D call uncertain. CDR1 is MNHNY, CDR2 SVGAGI, per germline (reference sequence). The CDR3 covers 12 residues. Trimming took 2 bases from V and 6 from J, leaving 7 bases between them. CDR3 in amino acids: CASSYRTSEAFF. DNA of the CDR3: TGTGCCAGCAGTTACCGGACCTCTGAAGCTTTCTTT.

Note on this clone: This same CDR3 is encoded by further DNA sequences in the sample. The chain uses TRBV28 and TRBJ2-2; no clear D. Germline V gene sequence: CDR1 MDHEN, CDR2 SYDVKM. The ends were cut back, 2 bases at V and 5 bases at J, with 6 bases in the middle. CDR3 length: 13 residues. The CDR3 DNA reads as TGTGCCAGCAGTTTAGTGGGTACCGGGGAGCTGTTTTTT. It encodes CASSLVGTGELFF. The full variable domain, in which reference TRBV28 and TRBJ2-2 provide the parts outside the CDR3, is DVKVTQSSRYLVKRTGEKVFLECVQDMDHENMFWYRQDPGLGLRLIYFSYDVKMKEKGDIPEGYSVSREKKERFSLILESASTNQTSMYLCASSLVGTGELFFGEGSRLTVL.

The chain uses TRBV5-1 and TRBJ2-3; 9 bases are a match to TRBD2. CDR3 size: 19 residues. Germline CDR1 and CDR2: SGHRS and YFSETQ. J was trimmed by 3 bases and V by 0 bases; bases with no gene match: 14. The CDR3 DNA is TGCGCCAGCAGCTTGGGTCTAGCGGGATTCCTAGAGGGAACAGATACGCAGTATTTT. Encoded protein: CASSLGLAGFLEGTDTQYF.

The chain carries TRBV4-3 and TRBJ2-7, with 10 nucleotides matching TRBD1. V lost 0 bases to trimming and J lost 4 bases; unmatched junction nucleotides: 6. CDR3 length equals 16 residues. Germline lookup yields CDR1 LGHNA and CDR2 YSLEER. DNA of the CDR3: TGCGCCAGCAGCCAAGAATGGGGACAGGGGAAATACGAGCAGTACTTC. It codes for CASSQEWGQGKYEQYF.

The chain links TRBV7-9 to TRBJ2-3; tentatively, D is TRBD2 (6 bases). V lost 9 bases and J 5 bases, leaving 12 bases between the germline ends. CDR1 is SEHNR and CDR2 is FQNEAQ in the germline V gene (reference sequence). This CDR3 contains 12 residues. CDR3 nucleotide sequence: TGTGCCAGTAGGGGAGCGGGAGATACGCAGTATTTT. This sequence encodes CASRGAGDTQYF.

As for this clone: Distinct nucleotide sequences in the sample also encode this CDR3. V and J are TRBV7-3 and TRBJ1-1, with no clear D. The CDR3 is 13 residues long. With 4 bases removed from V and 1 base from J, the gap between germline ends came to 7 bases. Germline values: CDR1 SGHTA, CDR2 FQGTGA. The CDR3 region has the DNA TGTGCCAGCAGCTCCCAGTGGAACACTGAAGCTTTCTTT. The encoded protein is CASSSQWNTEAFF.